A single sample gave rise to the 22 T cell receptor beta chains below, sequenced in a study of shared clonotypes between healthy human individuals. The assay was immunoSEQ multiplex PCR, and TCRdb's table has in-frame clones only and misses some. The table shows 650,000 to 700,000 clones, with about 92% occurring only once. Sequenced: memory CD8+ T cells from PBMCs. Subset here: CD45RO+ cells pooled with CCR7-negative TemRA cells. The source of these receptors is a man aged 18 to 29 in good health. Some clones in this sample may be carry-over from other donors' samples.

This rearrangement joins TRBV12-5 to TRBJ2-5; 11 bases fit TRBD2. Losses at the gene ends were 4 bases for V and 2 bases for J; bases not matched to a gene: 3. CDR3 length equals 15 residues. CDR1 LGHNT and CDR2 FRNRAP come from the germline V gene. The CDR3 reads CASGSGLAVQETQYF. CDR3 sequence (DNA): TGTGCTAGTGGTTCGGGACTAGCGGTTCAAGAGACCCAGTACTTC. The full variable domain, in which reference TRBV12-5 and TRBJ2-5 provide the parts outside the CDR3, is DARVTQTPRHKVTEMGQEVTMRCQPILGHNTVFWYRQTMMQGLELLAYFRNRAPLDDSGMPKDRFSAEMPDATLATLKIQPSEPRDSAVYFCASGSGLAVQETQYFGPGTRLLVL.

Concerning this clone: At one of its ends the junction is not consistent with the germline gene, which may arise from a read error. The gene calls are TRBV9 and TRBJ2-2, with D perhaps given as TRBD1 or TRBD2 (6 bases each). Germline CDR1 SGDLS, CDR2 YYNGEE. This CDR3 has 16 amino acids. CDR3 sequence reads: CASNVGGGPTTGELFF. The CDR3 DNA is TGTGCCAGCAACGTAGGTGGGGGGCCCACGACCGGGGAGCTGTTTTTT.

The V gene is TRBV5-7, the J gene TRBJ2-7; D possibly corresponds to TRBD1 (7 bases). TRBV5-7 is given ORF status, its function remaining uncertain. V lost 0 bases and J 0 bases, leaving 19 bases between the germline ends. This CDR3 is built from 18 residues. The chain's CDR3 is CASSLGTGDGSPSYEQYF. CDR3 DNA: TGTGCCAGCAGCTTGGGGACAGGAGACGGGAGTCCCTCCTACGAGCAGTACTTC.

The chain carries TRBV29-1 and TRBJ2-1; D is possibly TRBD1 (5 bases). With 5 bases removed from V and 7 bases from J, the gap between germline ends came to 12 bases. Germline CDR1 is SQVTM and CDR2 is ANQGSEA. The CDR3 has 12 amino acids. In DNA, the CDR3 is TGCAGCGTTCCCAGGGCTTGGAATGAGCAGTTCTTC. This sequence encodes CSVPRAWNEQFF.

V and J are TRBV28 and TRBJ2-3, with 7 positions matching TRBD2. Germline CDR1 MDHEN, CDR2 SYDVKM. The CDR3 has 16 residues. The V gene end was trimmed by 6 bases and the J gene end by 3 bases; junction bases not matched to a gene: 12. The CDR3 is CASSYLVGGRTDTQYF. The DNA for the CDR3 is TGTGCCAGCAGCTACCTGGTGGGCGGGAGAACAGATACGCAGTATTTT.

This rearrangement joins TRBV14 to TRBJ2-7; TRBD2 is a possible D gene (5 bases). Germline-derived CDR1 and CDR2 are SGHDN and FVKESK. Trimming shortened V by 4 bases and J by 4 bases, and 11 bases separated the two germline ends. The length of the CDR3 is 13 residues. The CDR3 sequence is CASSPRGWYEQYF. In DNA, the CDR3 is TGTGCCAGCAGCCCCCGCGGGTGGTACGAGCAGTACTTC.

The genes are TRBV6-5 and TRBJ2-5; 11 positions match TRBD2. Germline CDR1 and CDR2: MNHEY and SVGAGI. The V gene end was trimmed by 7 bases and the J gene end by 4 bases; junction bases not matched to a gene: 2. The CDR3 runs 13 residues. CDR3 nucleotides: TGTGCCAGCACCGGACTAGCGGGAGAGACCCAGTACTTC. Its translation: CASTGLAGETQYF.

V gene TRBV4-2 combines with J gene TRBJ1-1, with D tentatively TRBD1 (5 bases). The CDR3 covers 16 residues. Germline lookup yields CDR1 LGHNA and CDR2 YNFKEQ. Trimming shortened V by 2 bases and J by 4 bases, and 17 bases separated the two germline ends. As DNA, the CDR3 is TGTGCCAGCAGCCAAAACTTTGGGGCGAGGGGCACTGAAGCTTTCTTT. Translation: CASSQNFGARGTEAFF.

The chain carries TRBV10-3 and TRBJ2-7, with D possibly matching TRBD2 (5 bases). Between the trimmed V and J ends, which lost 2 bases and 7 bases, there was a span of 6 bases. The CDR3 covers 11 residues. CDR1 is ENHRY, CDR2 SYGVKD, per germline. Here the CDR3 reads CAISEGGEQYF. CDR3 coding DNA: TGTGCCATCAGTGAGGGCGGGGAGCAGTACTTC.

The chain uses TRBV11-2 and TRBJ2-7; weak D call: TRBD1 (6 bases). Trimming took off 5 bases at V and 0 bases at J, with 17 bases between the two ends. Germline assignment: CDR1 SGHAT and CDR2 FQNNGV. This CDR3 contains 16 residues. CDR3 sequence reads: CASSPGVSLNSYEQYF. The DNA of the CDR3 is TGTGCCAGCAGCCCAGGGGTTAGCCTTAACTCCTACGAGCAGTACTTC.

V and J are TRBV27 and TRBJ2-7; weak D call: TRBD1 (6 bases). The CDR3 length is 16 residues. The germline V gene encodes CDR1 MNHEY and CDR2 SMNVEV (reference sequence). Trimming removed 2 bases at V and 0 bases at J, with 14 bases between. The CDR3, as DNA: TGTGCCAGCAGTTTAAGCCTACAGGGAAGCTCCTACGAGCAGTACTTC. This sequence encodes CASSLSLQGSSYEQYF.

The CDR3 bases are TGTGCCAGCAGTTTAAGGGGGCGGGGAGATACGCAGTATTTT. It codes for CASSLRGRGDTQYF. The genes are TRBV28 and TRBJ2-3, with a possible D match to TRBD1 (7 bases). Germline V CDR1 and CDR2: MDHEN, SYDVKM. V was cut by 2 bases and J by 5 bases, with 11 bases left in between. This CDR3 spans 14 amino acids.

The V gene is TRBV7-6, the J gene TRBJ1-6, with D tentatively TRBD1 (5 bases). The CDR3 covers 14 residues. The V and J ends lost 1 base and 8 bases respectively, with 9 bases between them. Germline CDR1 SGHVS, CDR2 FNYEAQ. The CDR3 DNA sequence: TGTGCCAGCAGCTTAGGGGACTTCTATTCACCCCTCCACTTT. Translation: CASSLGDFYSPLHF.

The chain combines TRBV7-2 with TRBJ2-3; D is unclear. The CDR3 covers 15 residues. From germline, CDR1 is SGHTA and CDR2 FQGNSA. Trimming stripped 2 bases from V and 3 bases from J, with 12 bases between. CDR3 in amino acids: CASSLSISRTDTQYF. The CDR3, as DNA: TGTGCCAGCAGCTTATCAATTAGTCGGACAGATACGCAGTATTTT.

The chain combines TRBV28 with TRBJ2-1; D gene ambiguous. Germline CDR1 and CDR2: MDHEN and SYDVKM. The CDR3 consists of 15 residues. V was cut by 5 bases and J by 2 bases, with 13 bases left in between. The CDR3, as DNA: TGTGCCAGCAGTCATCCTATAAACACCTACAATGAGCAGTTCTTC. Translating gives CASSHPINTYNEQFF.

The CDR3 DNA follows: TGTGCCAGCAGCCTGGATGAGCAGTTCTTC. Amino acid sequence: CASSLDEQFF. J is TRBJ2-1 and V is TRBV11-2; D remains ambiguous. V lost 5 bases and J lost 8, with 4 bases in between. The CDR3 sequence is 10 residues long. CDR1 SGHAT and CDR2 FQNNGV come from the germline V gene.

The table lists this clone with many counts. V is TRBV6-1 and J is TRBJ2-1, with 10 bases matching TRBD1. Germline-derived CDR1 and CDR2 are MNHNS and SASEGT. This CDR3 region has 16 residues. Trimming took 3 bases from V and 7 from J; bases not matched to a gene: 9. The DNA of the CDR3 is TGTGCCAGCAGTGACAGGGACAGGGGATTCGGTAATGAGCAGTTCTTC. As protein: CASSDRDRGFGNEQFF.

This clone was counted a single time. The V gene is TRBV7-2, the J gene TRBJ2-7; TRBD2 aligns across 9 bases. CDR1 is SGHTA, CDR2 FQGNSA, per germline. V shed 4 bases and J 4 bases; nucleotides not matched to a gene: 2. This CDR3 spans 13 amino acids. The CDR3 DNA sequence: TGTGCCAGCAGCTCTAGCGGGACGTACGAGCAGTACTTC. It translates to CASSSSGTYEQYF.

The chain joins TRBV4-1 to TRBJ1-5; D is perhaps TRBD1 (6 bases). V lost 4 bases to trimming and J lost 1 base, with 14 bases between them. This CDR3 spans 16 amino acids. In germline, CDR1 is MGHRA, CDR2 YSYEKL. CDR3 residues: CASSPRPGASNQPQHF. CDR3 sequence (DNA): TGCGCCAGCAGCCCCCGGCCGGGGGCGAGCAATCAGCCCCAGCATTTT.

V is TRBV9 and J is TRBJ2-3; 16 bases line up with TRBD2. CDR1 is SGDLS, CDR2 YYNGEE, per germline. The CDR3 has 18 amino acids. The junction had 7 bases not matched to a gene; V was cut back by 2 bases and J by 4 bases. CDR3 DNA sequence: TGTGCCAGCAGCGTCGCCGCGGGGACTAGCGGGAGGGCAGATACGCAGTATTTT. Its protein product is CASSVAAGTSGRADTQYF.

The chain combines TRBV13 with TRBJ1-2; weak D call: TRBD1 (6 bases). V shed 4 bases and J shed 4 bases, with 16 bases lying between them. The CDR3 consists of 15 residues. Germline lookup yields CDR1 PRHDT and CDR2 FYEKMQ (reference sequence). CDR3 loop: CASSSTLGGGYGYTF. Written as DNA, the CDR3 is TGTGCCAGCAGCTCAACTTTGGGGGGCGGCTATGGCTACACCTTC.

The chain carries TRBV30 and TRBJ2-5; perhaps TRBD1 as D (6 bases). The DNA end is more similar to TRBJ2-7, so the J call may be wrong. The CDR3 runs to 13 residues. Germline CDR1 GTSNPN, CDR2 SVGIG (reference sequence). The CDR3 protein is CAWRVRGFYEQYF. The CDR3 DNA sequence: TGTGCCTGGAGAGTCAGGGGATTCTACGAGCAGTACTTC.